A single sample is the source of the 11 T cell receptor beta chains below, sequenced in a study of breast tumors, draining lymph nodes, adjacent tissues. One entry per CDR3 protein, called by TCRdb with MiXCR from the multiplex PCR reads. The sample lists about 130,000 distinct CDR3 sequences, around 20% occurring once. Breast cancer patients provided tissue from their axillary draining lymph nodes. The sample was axillary lymph node tissue. These receptors all come from a female donor with breast cancer. Some clones in this sample may be carry-over from other donors' samples.

The table lists this clonotype with many counts. The chain couples TRBV6-5 to TRBJ1-2; D is uncertain. This CDR3 spans 13 amino acids. Trimming pared 4 bases from V and 4 bases from J, leaving 10 bases between. Germline V gives CDR1 MNHEY, CDR2 SVGAGI. The CDR3 loop reads CASSSSAIYGYTF. The CDR3 DNA sequence: TGTGCCAGCAGTTCGTCTGCGATCTATGGCTACACCTTC.

In the case of this clonotype: A single base separates this from a much larger clone, so it may be a read error. The rearrangement joins TRBV5-1 to TRBJ2-2, with 12 bases fitting TRBD2. CDR1 is SGHRS and CDR2 is YFSETQ in the germline V gene. V lost 3 bases to trimming and J lost 2 bases; unmatched junction nucleotides: 5. The CDR3 totals 17 residues. In DNA form, the CDR3 reads TGCGCCAGCAGCTCGGCTAGCGGGAGGGCAAACACCGGGGAGCTGTTTTTT. This translates into CASSSASGRANTGELFF.

In its sample, this clonotype was seen a few times. This chain connects TRBV5-4 to TRBJ2-5; 10 bases are shared with TRBD2. The CDR3 sequence is 16 residues long. Germline lookup yields CDR1 SGHNT and CDR2 YYREEE (reference sequence). V was pared by 0 bases and J by 4 bases, with 6 bases of the junction left unmatched. The DNA of the CDR3 is TGTGCCAGCAGCTTGGAAAGCGGGAGGGAGAGAGAGACCCAGTACTTC. Encoded protein: CASSLESGRERETQYF.

This clonotype showed up many times. The rearrangement uses TRBV9 and TRBJ2-7; D is possibly TRBD2 (5 bases). The V and J ends lost 3 bases and 2 bases respectively, with 12 bases between them. This CDR3 spans 14 amino acids. The germline CDR1 and CDR2 sequences are SGDLS and YYNGEE. CDR3: CASSARDPPYEQYF. The CDR3 nucleotides are TGTGCCAGCAGCGCCCGGGATCCCCCCTACGAGCAGTACTTC.

This clonotype was found many times. The chain is built from TRBV4-1 and TRBJ2-1; D is ambiguous. Per germline, CDR1 MGHRA and CDR2 YSYEKL. The CDR3 has 14 amino acids. Trimming stripped 6 bases from V and 4 bases from J, with 13 bases between. The CDR3 sequence: CASSTGGEYNEQFF. The CDR3 DNA follows: TGCGCCAGCAGTACGGGCGGAGAATACAATGAGCAGTTCTTC.

Remarks on this clonotype: This may be a read error: a much more frequent sequence differs by one nucleotide. The chain uses TRBV9 and TRBJ2-6; possible D gene TRBD1, 5 bases. CDR1 SGDLS and CDR2 YYNGEE come from the germline V gene. The CDR3 is made up of 16 amino acids. This CDR3 reads CASSGSRVAGADVLTF. The CDR3 coding sequence is TGTGCCAGCAGCGGGAGCAGGGTAGCTGGGGCCGACGTCCTGACTTTC.

The table lists this clonotype with many counts. V is TRBV6-1 and J is TRBJ2-7, with D tentatively TRBD1 (5 bases). Deletions cut 6 bases from V and 0 bases from J, with 9 bases between. Per germline, CDR1 MNHNS and CDR2 SASEGT. This CDR3 has 13 residues. CDR3 protein: CASRRQNSYEQYF. Written as DNA, the CDR3 is TGTGCCAGCAGACGACAGAACTCCTACGAGCAGTACTTC.

The chain joins TRBV28 to TRBJ2-3; 9 bases line up with TRBD1. The CDR3 is 21 residues long. V lost 5 bases, J lost 2 bases, and 23 bases stayed unmatched. From germline, CDR1 is MDHEN and CDR2 SYDVKM. DNA for the CDR3: TGTGCCAGCAGTAGCCATGGGACAGGGCCCCTCCGGGGATCAGCCACAGATACGCAGTATTTT. As protein: CASSSHGTGPLRGSATDTQYF. The complete variable domain, with remaining parts taken from reference TRBV28 and TRBJ2-3, reads DVKVTQSSRYLVKRTGEKVFLECVQDMDHENMFWYRQDPGLGLRLIYFSYDVKMKEKGDIPEGYSVSREKKERFSLILESASTNQTSMYLCASSSHGTGPLRGSATDTQYFGPGTRLTVL.

This clonotype was observed at least ten times. V and J are TRBV5-6 and TRBJ2-5; D not resolved. Trimming pared 4 bases from V and 2 bases from J, leaving 3 bases between. The length of the CDR3 is 11 residues. Germline CDR1 SGHDT, CDR2 YYEEEE. This CDR3 reads CASSIQETQYF. The CDR3 DNA reads as TGTGCCAGCAGCATACAAGAGACCCAGTACTTC. The full variable domain, in which reference TRBV5-6 and TRBJ2-5 provide the parts outside the CDR3, is DAGVTQSPTHLIKTRGQQVTLRCSPKSGHDTVSWYQQALGQGPQFIFQYYEEEERQRGNFPDRFSGHQFPNYSSELNVNALLLGDSALYLCASSIQETQYFGPGTRLLVL.

For this clonotype: Being one base from a much bigger clone, this may be a read error. This chain joins TRBV6-1 and TRBJ1-4, with unresolved D. This CDR3 has 15 residues. CDR1 MNHNS and CDR2 SASEGT come from the germline V gene. The CDR3 region has the DNA TGTGCCAGCAGTGAACGGGCAGCGCTTAATGAAAAACCGTTTTTT. Protein sequence: CASSERAALNEKPFF.

This clonotype was seen many times. The rearrangement uses TRBV5-1 and TRBJ2-7; possible D gene TRBD2, 6 bases. The CDR3 covers 12 residues. V was clipped by 4 bases and J by 5 bases, with 10 bases between them. Germline V gives CDR1 SGHRS, CDR2 YFSETQ. CDR3 loop: CASSRLGDEQYF. The CDR3 bases are TGCGCCAGCAGCCGACTAGGCGACGAGCAGTACTTC. Using reference TRBV5-1 and TRBJ2-7 for the parts outside the CDR3, the full variable domain is KAGVTQTPRYLIKTRGQQVTLSCSPISGHRSVSWYQQTPGQGLQFLFEYFSETQRNKGNFPGRFSGRQFSNSRSEMNVSTLELGDSALYLCASSRLGDEQYFGPGTRLTVT.